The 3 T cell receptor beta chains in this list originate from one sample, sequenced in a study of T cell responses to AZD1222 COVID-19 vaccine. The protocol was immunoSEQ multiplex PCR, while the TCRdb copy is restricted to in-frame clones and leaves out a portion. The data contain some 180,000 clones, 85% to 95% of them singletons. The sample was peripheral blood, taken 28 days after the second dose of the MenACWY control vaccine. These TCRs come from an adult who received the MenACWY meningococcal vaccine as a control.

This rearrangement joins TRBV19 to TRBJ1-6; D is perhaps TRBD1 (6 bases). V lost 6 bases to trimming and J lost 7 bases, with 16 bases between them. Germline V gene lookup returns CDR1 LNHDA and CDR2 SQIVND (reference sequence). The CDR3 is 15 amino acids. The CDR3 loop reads CASSQRTALNSPLHF. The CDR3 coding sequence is TGTGCCAGTAGCCAAAGGACAGCGTTAAATTCACCCCTCCACTTT. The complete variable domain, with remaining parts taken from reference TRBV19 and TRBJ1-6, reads DGGITQSPKYLFRKEGQNVTLSCEQNLNHDAMYWYRQDPGQGLRLIYYSQIVNDFQKGDIAEGYSVSREKKESFPLTVTSAQKNPTAFYLCASSQRTALNSPLHFGNGTRLTVT.

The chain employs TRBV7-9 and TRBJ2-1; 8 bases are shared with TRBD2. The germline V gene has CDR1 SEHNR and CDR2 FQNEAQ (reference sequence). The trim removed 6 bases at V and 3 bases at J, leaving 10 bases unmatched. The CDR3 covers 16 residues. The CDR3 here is CASSPPLAGHYNEQFF. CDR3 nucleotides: TGTGCCAGCAGTCCCCCTCTAGCGGGCCACTACAATGAGCAGTTCTTC.

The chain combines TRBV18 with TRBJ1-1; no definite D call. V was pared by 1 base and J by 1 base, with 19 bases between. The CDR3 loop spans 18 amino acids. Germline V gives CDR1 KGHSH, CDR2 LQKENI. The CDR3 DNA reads TGTGCCAGCTCACCACTAAATGTTGGGATCGGGGAGAACACTGAAGCTTTCTTT. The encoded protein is CASSPLNVGIGENTEAFF.